This entry lists 7 T cell receptor beta chains sequenced from one sample in a study of cytomegalovirus exposure and HLA in healthy donors. The primer mix had 60 Vbeta and 13 Jbeta primers. Profiling relied on immunoSEQ multiplex PCR, and the TCRdb table lists in-frame clones only, not all of them. The data show fewer than 150,000 clones, roughly 80% seen once. The sample was PBMCs. These receptors were obtained from a man aged 35-49 years in good health and CMV-seropositive.

This sequence joins TRBV10-1 and TRBJ2-1; TRBD2 might be the D (6 bases). Germline V gene data show CDR1 as WNHNN and CDR2 as SYGVQD (reference sequence). V shed 8 bases and J shed 10 bases, with 15 bases lying between them. The CDR3 consists of 12 residues. CDR3: CASWDSSREQFF. In DNA form, the CDR3 reads TGCGCCAGCTGGGACTCCTCGCGGGAGCAGTTCTTC.

This clone has a handful of counts. V and J are TRBV9 and TRBJ2-5; D ambiguous. The CDR3 covers 14 residues. The V and J ends lost 6 bases and 2 bases respectively, with 14 bases between them. In germline, CDR1 is SGDLS, CDR2 YYNGEE. CDR3 sequence (DNA): TGTGCCAGCACCCCGATGGGCCAGCAAGAGACCCAGTACTTC. Encoded protein: CASTPMGQQETQYF.

As concerns this clone: Distinct nucleotide sequences in the sample also encode this CDR3. This sequence joins TRBV18 and TRBJ2-7, with 7 bases lining up with TRBD1. The CDR3 length is 14 residues. The ends lost 3 bases at V and 2 bases at J; junction bases unmatched: 4. Germline V gene sequence: CDR1 KGHSH, CDR2 LQKENI. The CDR3 spells CASSPGQGAYEQYF. CDR3 nucleotides: TGTGCCAGCTCACCGGGGCAGGGGGCCTACGAGCAGTACTTC.

The chain uses TRBV6-4 and TRBJ2-2; D call uncertain. Looked up from germline, CDR1 is MRHNA and CDR2 is SNTAGT. V was shortened by 3 bases and J by 6 bases, with 11 bases between the two germline ends. There are 14 residues in the CDR3. The CDR3 DNA reads as TGTGCCAGCAGTGAAGACTTATTGGCCGGGGAGCTGTTTTTT. This translates into CASSEDLLAGELFF.

The V gene is TRBV7-9, the J gene TRBJ1-1; 8 bases are shared with TRBD1. Germline CDR1 and CDR2: SEHNR and FQNEAQ (reference sequence). V lost 5 bases to trimming and J lost 3 bases; unmatched junction nucleotides: 8. The CDR3 runs to 15 residues. The CDR3 region has the DNA TGTGCCAGCAGCCAAGACCAGGGGGCATACACTGAAGCTTTCTTT. Translated: CASSQDQGAYTEAFF.

This sequence joins TRBV6-1 and TRBJ2-2; 7 nucleotides match TRBD2. Germline CDR1 MNHNS, CDR2 SASEGT. The CDR3 totals 14 residues. Trimming at V came to 7 bases and at J to 7 bases, leaving 9 bases not matched to a gene. CDR3 nucleotides: TGTGCCAGCACCGCGCGGGAGACCGGCGGGGAGCTGTTTTTT. Protein: CASTARETGGELFF.

The chain joins TRBV7-3 to TRBJ2-1, with 12 bases matching TRBD2. Germline V gene sequence: CDR1 SGHTA, CDR2 FQGTGA. The CDR3 spans 16 residues. The V segment lost 0 bases and the J segment 7 bases; nucleotides outside the gene matches: 4. CDR3 nucleotide sequence: TGTGCCAGCAGCTTAACGCTAGCGGGGGGGCGAAATGAGCAGTTCTTC. This gives the protein CASSLTLAGGRNEQFF.